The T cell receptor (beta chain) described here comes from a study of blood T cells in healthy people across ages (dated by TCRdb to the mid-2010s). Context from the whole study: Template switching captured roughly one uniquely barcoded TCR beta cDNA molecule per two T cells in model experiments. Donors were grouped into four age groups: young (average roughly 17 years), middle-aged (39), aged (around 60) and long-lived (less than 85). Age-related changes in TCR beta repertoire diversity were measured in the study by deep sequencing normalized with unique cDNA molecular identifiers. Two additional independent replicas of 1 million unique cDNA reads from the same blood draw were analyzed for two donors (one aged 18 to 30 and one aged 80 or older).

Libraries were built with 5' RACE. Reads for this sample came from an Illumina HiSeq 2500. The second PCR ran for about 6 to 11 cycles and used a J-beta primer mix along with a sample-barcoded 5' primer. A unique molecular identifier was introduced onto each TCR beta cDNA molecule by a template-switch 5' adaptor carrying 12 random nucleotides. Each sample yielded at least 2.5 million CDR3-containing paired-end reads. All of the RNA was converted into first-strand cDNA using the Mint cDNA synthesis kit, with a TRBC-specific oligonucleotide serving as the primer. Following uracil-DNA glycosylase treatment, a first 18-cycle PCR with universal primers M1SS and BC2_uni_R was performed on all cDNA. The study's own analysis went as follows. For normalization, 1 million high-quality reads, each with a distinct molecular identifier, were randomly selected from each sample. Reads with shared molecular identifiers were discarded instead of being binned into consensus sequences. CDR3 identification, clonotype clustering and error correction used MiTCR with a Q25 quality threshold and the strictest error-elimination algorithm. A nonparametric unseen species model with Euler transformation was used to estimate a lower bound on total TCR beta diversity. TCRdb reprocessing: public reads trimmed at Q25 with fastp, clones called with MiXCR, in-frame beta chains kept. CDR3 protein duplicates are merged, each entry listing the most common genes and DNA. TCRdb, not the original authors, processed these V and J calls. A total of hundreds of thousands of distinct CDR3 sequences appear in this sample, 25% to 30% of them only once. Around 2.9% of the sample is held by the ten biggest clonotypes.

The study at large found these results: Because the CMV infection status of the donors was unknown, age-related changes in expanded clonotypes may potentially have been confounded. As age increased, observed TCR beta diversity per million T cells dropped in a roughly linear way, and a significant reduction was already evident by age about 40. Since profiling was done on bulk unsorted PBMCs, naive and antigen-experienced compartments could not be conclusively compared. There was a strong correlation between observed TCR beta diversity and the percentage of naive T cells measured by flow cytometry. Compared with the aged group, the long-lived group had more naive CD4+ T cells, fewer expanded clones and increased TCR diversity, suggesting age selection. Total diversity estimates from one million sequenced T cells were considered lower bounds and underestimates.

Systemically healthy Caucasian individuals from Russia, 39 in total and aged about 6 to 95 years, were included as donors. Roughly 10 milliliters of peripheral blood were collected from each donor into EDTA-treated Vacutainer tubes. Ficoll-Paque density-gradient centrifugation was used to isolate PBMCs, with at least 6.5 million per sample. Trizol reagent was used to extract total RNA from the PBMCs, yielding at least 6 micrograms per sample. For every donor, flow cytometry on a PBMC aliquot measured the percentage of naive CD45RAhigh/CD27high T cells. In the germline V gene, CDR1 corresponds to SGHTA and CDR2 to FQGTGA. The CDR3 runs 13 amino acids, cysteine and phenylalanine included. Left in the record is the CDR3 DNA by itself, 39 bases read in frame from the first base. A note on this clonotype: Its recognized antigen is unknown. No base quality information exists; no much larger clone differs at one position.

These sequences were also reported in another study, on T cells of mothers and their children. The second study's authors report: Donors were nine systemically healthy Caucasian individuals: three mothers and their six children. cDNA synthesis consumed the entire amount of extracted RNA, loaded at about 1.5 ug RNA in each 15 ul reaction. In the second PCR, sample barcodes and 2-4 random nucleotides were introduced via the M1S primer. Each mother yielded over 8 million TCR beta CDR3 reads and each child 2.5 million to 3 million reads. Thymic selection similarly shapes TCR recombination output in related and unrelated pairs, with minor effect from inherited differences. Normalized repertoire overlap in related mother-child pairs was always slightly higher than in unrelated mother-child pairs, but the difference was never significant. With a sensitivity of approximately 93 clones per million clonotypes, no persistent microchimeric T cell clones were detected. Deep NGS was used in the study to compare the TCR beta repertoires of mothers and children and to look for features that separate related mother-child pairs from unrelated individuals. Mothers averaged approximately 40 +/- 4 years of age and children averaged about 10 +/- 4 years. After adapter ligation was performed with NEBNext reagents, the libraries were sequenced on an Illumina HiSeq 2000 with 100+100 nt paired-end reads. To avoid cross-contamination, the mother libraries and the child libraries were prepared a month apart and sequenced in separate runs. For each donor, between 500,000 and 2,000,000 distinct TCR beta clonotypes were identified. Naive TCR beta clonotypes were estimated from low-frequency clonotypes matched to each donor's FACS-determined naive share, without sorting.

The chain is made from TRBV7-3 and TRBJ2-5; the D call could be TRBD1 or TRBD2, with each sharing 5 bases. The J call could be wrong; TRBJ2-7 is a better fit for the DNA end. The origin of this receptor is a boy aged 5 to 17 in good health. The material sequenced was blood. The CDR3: CASSLINGGEQYF. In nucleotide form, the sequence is TGTGCCAGCAGCTTAATAAATGGGGGCGAGCAGTACTTC.